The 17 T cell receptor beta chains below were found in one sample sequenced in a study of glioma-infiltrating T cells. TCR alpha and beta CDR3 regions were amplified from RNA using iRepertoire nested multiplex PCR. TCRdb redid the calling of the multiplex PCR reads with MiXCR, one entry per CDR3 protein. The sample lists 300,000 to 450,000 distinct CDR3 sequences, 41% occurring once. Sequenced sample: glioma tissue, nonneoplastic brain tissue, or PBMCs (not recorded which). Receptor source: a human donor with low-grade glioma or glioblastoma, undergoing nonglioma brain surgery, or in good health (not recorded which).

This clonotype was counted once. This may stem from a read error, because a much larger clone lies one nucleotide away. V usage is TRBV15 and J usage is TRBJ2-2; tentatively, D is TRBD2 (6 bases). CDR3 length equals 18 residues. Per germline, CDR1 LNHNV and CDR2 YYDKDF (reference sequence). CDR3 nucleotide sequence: TGTGCCACCTCCTCAACTAGTTGGACCGAACGAAACACCGGGGGGCTGTTTTTT. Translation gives CATSSTSWTERNTGGLFF.

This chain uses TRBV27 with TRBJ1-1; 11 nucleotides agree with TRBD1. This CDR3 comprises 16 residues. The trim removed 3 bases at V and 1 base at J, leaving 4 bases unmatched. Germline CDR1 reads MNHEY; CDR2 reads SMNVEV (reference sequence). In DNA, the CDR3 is TGTGCCAGCAGTTTCGGACAGGGGGCATCGAACACTGAAGCTTTCTTT. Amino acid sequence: CASSFGQGASNTEAFF.

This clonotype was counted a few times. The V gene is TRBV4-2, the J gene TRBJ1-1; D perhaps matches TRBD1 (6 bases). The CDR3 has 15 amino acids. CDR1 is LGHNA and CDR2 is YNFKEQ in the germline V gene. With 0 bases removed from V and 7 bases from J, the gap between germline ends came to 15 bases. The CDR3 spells CASSQDPAGAIEAFF. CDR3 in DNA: TGTGCCAGCAGCCAAGATCCGGCAGGGGCTATTGAAGCTTTCTTT.

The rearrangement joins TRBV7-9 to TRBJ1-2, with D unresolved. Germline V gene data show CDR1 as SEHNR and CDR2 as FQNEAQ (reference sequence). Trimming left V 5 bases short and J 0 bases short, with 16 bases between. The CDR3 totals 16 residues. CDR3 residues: CASSAPRHPSNYGYTF. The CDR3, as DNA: TGTGCCAGCAGCGCTCCGAGACATCCTTCTAACTATGGCTACACCTTC.

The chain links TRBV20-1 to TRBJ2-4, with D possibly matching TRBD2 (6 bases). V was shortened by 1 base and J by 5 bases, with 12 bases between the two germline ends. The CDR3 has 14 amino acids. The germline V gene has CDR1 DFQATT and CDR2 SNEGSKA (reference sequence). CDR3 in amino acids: CSARAWRDQNIQYF. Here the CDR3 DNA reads TGCAGTGCTAGAGCCTGGAGGGACCAAAACATTCAGTACTTC.

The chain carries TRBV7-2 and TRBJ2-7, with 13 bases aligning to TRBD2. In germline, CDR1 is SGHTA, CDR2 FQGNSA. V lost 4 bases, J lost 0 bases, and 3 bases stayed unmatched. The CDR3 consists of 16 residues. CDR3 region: CASSSRTSGSSYEQYF. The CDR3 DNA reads TGTGCCAGCAGCTCCCGGACTAGCGGGAGCTCCTACGAGCAGTACTTC. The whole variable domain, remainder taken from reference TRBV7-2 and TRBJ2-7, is GAGVSQSPSNKVTEKGKDVELRCDPISGHTALYWYRQSLGQGLEFLIYFQGNSAPDKSGLPSDRFSAERTGGSVSTLTIQRTQQEDSAVYLCASSSRTSGSSYEQYFGPGTRLTVT.

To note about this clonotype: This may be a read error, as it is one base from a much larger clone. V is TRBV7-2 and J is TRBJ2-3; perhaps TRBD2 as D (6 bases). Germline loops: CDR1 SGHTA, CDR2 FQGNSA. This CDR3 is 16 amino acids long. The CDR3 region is CASSQDPGDFPDTQYF. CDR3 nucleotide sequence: TGCGCCAGCAGCCAAGATCCGGGGGATTTCCCAGATACGCAGTATTTT. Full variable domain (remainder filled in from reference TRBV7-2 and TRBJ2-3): GAGVSQSPSNKVTEKGKDVELRCDPISGHTALYWYRQSLGQGLEFLIYFQGNSAPDKSGLPSDRFSAERTGGSVSTLTIQRTQQEDSAVYLCASSQDPGDFPDTQYFGPGTRLTVL.

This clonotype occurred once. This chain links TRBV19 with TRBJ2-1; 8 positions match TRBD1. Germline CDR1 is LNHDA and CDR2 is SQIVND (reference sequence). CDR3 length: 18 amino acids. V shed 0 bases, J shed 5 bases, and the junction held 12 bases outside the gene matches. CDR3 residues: CASSIDSQWTGKNNEQFF. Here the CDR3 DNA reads TGTGCCAGTAGTATAGATTCGCAATGGACAGGGAAAAACAATGAGCAGTTCTTC.

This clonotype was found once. DNA of the CDR3: TGTGCCGGAAGGGGGACTAGCGGGAGCTCAGATACGCAGTATTTT. Translated, it gives CAGRGTSGSSDTQYF. The V call is TRBV28, the J call TRBJ2-3, with 14 bases that match TRBD2. CDR3 length equals 15 residues. Trimming removed 11 bases from V and 4 bases from J; junction bases left unmatched: 8. CDR1 and CDR2 (germline): MDHEN, SYDVKM.

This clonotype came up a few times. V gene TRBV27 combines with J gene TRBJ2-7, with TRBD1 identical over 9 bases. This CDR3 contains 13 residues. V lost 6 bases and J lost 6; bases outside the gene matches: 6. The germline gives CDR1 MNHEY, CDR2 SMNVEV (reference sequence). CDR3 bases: TGTGCCAGCAGGGGACAGGGAGGGAGCGAGCAGTACTTC. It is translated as CASRGQGGSEQYF.

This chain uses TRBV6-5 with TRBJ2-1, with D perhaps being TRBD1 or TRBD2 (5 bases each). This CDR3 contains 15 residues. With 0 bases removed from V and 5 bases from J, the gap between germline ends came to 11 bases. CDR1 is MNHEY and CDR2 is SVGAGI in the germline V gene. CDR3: CASSYSGETDNEQFF. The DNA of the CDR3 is TGTGCCAGCAGTTACTCGGGGGAGACAGACAATGAGCAGTTCTTC.

This CDR3 is CASSLRRPEPSTDTQYF. The CDR3 DNA sequence: TGTGCCAGCAGCTTAAGGAGGCCCGAGCCTAGCACAGATACGCAGTATTTT. The J gene is TRBJ2-3, the V gene TRBV7-4; D might be TRBD2 (5 bases). V lost 2 bases, J lost 0 bases, and 15 bases lay in between. The V gene's germline CDR1 is SGHVT and CDR2 SQSDAQ. This CDR3 is built from 17 residues.

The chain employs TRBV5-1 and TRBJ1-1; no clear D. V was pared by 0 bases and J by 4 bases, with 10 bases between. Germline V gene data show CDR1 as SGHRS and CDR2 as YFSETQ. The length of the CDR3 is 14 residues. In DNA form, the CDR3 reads TGCGCCAGCAGCTTGGCCGCGGCAGGCACTGAAGCTTTCTTT. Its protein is CASSLAAAGTEAFF.

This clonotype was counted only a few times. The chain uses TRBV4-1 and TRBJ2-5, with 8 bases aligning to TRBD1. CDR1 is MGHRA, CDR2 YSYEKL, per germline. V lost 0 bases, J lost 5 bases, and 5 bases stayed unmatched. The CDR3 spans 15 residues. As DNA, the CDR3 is TGCGCCAGCAGCCAAGAATACAGGGGGGCCGAGACCCAGTACTTC. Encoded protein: CASSQEYRGAETQYF.

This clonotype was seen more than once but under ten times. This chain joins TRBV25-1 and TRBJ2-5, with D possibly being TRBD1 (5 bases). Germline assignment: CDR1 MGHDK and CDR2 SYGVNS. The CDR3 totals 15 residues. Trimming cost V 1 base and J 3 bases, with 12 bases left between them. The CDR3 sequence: CASSESSQGKETQYF. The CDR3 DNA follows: TGTGCCAGCAGTGAATCATCTCAGGGTAAAGAGACCCAGTACTTC.

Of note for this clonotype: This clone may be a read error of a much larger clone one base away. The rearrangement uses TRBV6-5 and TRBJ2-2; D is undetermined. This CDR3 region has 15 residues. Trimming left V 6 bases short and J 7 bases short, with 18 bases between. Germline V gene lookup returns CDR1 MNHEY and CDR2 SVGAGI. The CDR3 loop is CASREAHLWVGELFF. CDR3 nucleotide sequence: TGTGCCAGCAGAGAAGCGCACCTCTGGGTCGGGGAGCTGTTTTTT.

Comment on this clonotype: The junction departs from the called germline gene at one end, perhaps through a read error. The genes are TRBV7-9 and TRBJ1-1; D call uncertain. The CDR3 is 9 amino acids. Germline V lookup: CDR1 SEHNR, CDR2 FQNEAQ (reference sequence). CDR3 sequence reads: CASSLGEGF. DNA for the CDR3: TGTGCCAGCAGCTTAGGAGAGGGATTT. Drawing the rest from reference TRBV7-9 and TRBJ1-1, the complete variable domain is DTGVSQNPRHKITKRGQNVTFRCDPISEHNRLYWYRQTLGQGPEFLTYFQNEAQLEKSRLLSDRFSAERPKGSFSTLEIQRTEQGDSAMYLCASSLGEGFGQGTRLTVV.